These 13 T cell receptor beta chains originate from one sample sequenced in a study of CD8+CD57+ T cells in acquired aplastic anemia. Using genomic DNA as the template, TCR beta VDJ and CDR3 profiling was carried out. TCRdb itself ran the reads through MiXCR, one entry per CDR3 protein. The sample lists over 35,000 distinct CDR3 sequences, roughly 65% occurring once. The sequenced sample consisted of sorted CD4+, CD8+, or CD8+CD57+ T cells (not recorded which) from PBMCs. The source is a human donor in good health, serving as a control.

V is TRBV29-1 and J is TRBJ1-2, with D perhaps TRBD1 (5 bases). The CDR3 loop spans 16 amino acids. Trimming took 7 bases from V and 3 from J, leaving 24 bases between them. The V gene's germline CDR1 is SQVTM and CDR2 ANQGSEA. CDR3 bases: TGCAGCGCCCTGAACCCGGTCCGGGGGATAGACTATGGCTACACCTTC. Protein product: CSALNPVRGIDYGYTF.

The CDR3 sequence: CASSPLTRGQNTEAFF. The CDR3 region has the DNA TGTGCCAGCAGCCCCCTCACCCGGGGACAGAACACTGAAGCTTTCTTT. The chain couples TRBV4-2 to TRBJ1-1; possible D gene TRBD1, 6 bases. Trimming left V 4 bases short and J 1 base short, with 16 bases between. This CDR3 spans 16 amino acids. Germline V gene lookup returns CDR1 LGHNA and CDR2 YNFKEQ.

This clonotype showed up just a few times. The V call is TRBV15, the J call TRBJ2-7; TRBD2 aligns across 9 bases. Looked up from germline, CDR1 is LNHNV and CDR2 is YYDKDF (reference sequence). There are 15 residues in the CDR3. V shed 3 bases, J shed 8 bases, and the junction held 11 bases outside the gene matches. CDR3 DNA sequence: TGTGCCACCAGCAGGGGTAAAGGAGCGGGAGGCAAGCAGTACTTC. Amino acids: CATSRGKGAGGKQYF.

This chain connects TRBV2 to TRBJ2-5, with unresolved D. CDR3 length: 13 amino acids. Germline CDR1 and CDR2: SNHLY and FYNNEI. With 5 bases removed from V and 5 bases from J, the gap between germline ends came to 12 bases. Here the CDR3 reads CASSSRTRETQYF. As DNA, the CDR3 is TGTGCCAGCAGTAGCAGAACACGGGAGACCCAGTACTTC.

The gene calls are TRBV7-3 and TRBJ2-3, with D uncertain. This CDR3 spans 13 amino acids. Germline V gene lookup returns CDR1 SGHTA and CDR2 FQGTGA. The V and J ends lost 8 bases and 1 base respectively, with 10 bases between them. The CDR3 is CASPGEGTDTQYF. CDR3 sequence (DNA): TGTGCCAGCCCAGGTGAGGGCACAGATACGCAGTATTTT.

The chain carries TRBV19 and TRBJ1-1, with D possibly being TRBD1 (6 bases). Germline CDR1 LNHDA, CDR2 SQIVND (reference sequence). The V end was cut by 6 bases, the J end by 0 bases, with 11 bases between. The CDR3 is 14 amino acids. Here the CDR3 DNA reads TGTGCCAGTAGGAACAGGGAAATGAACACTGAAGCTTTCTTT. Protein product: CASRNREMNTEAFF.

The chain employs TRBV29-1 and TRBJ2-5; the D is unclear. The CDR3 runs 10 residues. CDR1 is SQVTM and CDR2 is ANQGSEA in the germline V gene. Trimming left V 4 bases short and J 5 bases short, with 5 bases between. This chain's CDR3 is CSVASETQYF. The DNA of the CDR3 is TGCAGCGTTGCTTCGGAGACCCAGTACTTC.

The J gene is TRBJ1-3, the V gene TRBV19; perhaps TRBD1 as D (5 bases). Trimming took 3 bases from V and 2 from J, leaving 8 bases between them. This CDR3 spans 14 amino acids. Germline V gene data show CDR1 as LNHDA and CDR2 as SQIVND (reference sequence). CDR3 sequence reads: CASSILGAGNTIYF. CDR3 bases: TGTGCCAGTAGTATCTTAGGGGCTGGAAACACCATATATTTT.

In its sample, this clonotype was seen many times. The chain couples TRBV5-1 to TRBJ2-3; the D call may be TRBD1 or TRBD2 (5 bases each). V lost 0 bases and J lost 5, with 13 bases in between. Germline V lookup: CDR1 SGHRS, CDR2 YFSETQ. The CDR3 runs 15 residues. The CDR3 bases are TGCGCCAGCAGCTTGGCAGGGAGAGGCTTAGATACGCAGTATTTT. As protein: CASSLAGRGLDTQYF.

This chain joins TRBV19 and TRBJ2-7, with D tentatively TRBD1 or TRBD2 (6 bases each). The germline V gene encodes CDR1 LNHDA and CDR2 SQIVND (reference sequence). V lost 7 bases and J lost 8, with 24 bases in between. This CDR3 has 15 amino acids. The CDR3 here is CASNPSTSRGYKQYF. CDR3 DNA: TGTGCCAGTAACCCCTCAACTAGCAGGGGATACAAGCAGTACTTC.

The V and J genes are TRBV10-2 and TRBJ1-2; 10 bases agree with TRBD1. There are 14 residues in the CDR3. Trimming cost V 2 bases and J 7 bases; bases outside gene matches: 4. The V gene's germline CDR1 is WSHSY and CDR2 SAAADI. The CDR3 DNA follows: TGCGCCAGCAGTGAGCGGGACAGGGGTGGTGGCTACACCTTC. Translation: CASSERDRGGGYTF.

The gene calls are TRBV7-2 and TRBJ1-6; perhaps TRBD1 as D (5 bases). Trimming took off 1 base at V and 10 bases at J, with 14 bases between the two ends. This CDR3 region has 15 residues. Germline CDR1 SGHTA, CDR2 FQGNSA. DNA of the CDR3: TGTGCCAGCAGCTTAGTGGCCGGTCGGGGCTCACCCCTCCACTTT. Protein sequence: CASSLVAGRGSPLHF.

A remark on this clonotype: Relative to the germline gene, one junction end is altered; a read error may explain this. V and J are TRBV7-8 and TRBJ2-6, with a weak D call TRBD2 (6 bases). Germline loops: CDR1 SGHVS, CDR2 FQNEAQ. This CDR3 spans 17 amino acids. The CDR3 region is CASSLAPASSGADVLTF. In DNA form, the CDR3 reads TGTGCCAGCAGCCTAGCGCCAGCGAGCTCTGGGGCCGACGTCCTGACTTTC.